This T cell receptor beta chain is drawn from a study of regulatory T cells in long-lasting Graves disease. This clonotype was found many times. Time point specified: newly diagnosed GD, antithyroid drugs for less than 3 months. Extracted RNA from PBMCs served as the source of the TCR library. Researchers made TCR beta libraries by using iRepertoire HTBI primers and running Arm-PCR on CDR3 regions. TCRdb independently ran MiXCR on the multiplex PCR reads; one entry per CDR3 protein. The profile shows more than 300,000 distinct CDR3 sequences, about 11% of them singletons. V was pared by 4 bases and J by 0 bases, with 10 bases between. This CDR3 comprises 14 residues. Per germline, CDR1 SGHTA and CDR2 FQGNSA. The data were also submitted as part of a second study, on T cells in Graves' hyperthyroidism and ophthalmopathy. From that paper: Blood also contained most expanded thyroid clonotypes above 0.001. The model made its ophthalmopathy prediction, and onset followed a median approximately six months later.

The V gene is TRBV7-2, the J gene TRBJ2-7; the D is unclear. The specimen comprised peripheral blood mononuclear cells (PBMCs), sampled at new diagnosis, from a patient treated with antithyroid drugs. The receptor's source is a woman in her late teens or twenties with Graves disease. CDR3 bases: TGTGCCAGCAGCTATACTGTGAGCTCCTACGAGCAGTACTTC. It specifies CASSYTVSSYEQYF.